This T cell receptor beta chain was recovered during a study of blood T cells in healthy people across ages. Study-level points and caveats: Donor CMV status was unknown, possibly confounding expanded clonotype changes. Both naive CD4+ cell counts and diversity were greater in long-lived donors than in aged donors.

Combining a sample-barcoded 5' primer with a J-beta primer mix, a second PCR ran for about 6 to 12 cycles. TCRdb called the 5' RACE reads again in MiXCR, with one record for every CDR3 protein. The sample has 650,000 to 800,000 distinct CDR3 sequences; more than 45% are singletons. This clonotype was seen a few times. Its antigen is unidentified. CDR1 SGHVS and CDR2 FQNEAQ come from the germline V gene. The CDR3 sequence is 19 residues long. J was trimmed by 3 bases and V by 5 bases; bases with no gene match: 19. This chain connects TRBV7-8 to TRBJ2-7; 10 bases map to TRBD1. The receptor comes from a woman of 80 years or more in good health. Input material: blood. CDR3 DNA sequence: TGTGCCAGCAGCCCCGATCGAGACAGGGGGCACGCCACACGCTACGAGCAGTACTTC. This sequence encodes CASSPDRDRGHATRYEQYF.